These 3 T cell receptor beta chains came from one sample sequenced in a study of STAT5B mutations in CD4+ large granular lymphocyte leukemia. Profiling relied on immunoSEQ multiplex PCR, and the TCRdb table lists in-frame clones only, not all of them. Counted here are about 30,000 clones, 70% to 85% occurring once; the ten biggest clones make up approximately 2.1%. Source material: CD4+ T cells from blood buffy coats. The receptors stem from a human donor in good health.

The V call is TRBV19, the J call TRBJ1-1; TRBD1 aligns across 8 bases. Per germline, CDR1 LNHDA and CDR2 SQIVND (reference sequence). The CDR3 has 15 amino acids. After removal of 6 bases from V and 4 bases from J, the junction contained 10 bases not matched to a gene. CDR3 DNA sequence: TGTGCCAGTAGCCCCCGGCAGGGGGCCGGCACTGAAGCTTTCTTT. Translated, it gives CASSPRQGAGTEAFF.

In its sample, this clone was seen once. This rearrangement joins TRBV5-6 to TRBJ2-7, with a tentative D call TRBD2 (6 bases). Germline values: CDR1 SGHDT, CDR2 YYEEEE. V was pared by 4 bases and J by 2 bases, with 16 bases between. The CDR3 covers 15 residues. The CDR3 loop is CASSRMDGGTYEQYF. In nucleotides, the CDR3 is TGTGCCAGCAGCCGCATGGATGGGGGGACCTACGAGCAGTACTTC.

V is TRBV28 and J is TRBJ2-5, with TRBD2 identical over 9 bases. V lost 5 bases and J lost 3; bases outside the gene matches: 10. The germline V gene has CDR1 MDHEN and CDR2 SYDVKM. The CDR3 covers 16 residues. The chain's CDR3 is CASSPSLRGGEETQYF. In DNA form, the CDR3 reads TGTGCCAGCAGTCCCAGCTTGCGCGGGGGGGAAGAGACCCAGTACTTC.